This T cell receptor beta chain emerged from a study of CD8 T cells in ankylosing spondylitis. Using its own MiXCR run on the 5' RACE reads, TCRdb lists one record per CDR3 protein. The sample carries about 540,000 distinct CDR3 sequences, roughly 13% recorded once. Study observations and caveats: Seemingly distinctive of ankylosing spondylitis blood was a TCR beta motif formed by eight highly homologous variants.

Many counts were recorded for this clonotype. No antigen is known for it. The CDR3 has 16 amino acids. V lost 6 bases, J lost 4 bases, and 8 bases stayed unmatched. Germline values: CDR1 KGHDR, CDR2 SFDVKD. The sample comprised blood, either unsorted or a sorted T cell fraction (not recorded which). This TCR derives from a male donor with ankylosing spondylitis. The rearrangement joins TRBV24-1 to TRBJ2-3; 11 nucleotides line up with TRBD2. The CDR3 nucleotides read TGTGCCACCAGTAGCAACTTAGCGGGAGGGCCAGATACGCAGTATTTT. This encodes CATSSNLAGGPDTQYF.